The 11 T cell receptor beta chains below were found in one sample sequenced in a study of circulating tumor DNA in untreated peripheral T-cell lymphoma. The repertoire was sequenced with immunoSEQ multiplex PCR; TCRdb's copy has only in-frame clones and lacks some. There are about 8,900 clones in the sample; 70% to 85% occur only once, and just over 2% lies in the top ten. Source material: tumor tissue. The origin of the receptors is a human donor with peripheral T-cell lymphoma.

The chain joins TRBV19 to TRBJ1-1; D gene ambiguous. Germline loops: CDR1 LNHDA, CDR2 SQIVND (reference sequence). The V and J ends lost 7 bases and 7 bases respectively, with 13 bases between them. This CDR3 comprises 12 residues. CDR3 region: CASTLPGNEAFF. In DNA form, the CDR3 reads TGTGCCAGTACCCTCCCCGGCAATGAAGCTTTCTTT.

V and J are TRBV10-2 and TRBJ2-3; 9 bases map to TRBD1. Germline CDR1 WSHSY, CDR2 SAAADI. The CDR3 length is 15 residues. V lost 6 bases and J lost 2; bases outside the gene matches: 6. Here the CDR3 reads CASSLDRGNTDTQYF. CDR3 DNA sequence: TGCGCCAGCAGCCTGGACAGGGGAAACACAGATACGCAGTATTTT.

The rearrangement uses TRBV19 and TRBJ2-1; D not resolved. This CDR3 spans 13 amino acids. CDR1 is LNHDA and CDR2 is SQIVND in the germline V gene (reference sequence). The germline V and J ends were trimmed by 1 base and 6 bases, with 7 bases remaining between them. The CDR3 reads CASSIGTSNEQFF. CDR3 bases: TGTGCCAGTAGTATAGGGACGAGCAATGAGCAGTTCTTC. Together with reference TRBV19 and TRBJ2-1, the CDR3 gives the full variable domain: DGGITQSPKYLFRKEGQNVTLSCEQNLNHDAMYWYRQDPGQGLRLIYYSQIVNDFQKGDIAEGYSVSREKKESFPLTVTSAQKNPTAFYLCASSIGTSNEQFFGPGTRLTVL.

The V gene is TRBV10-3, the J gene TRBJ2-3; 12 bases are shared with TRBD2. This CDR3 spans 16 amino acids. CDR1 and CDR2 from the germline V gene are ENHRY and SYGVKD. The CDR3 reads CASKRTSGAFTDTQYF. CDR3 sequence (DNA): TGTGCTAGCAAGAGGACTAGCGGGGCCTTCACAGATACGCAGTATTTT.

The J gene is TRBJ1-3, the V gene TRBV18; 12 bases agree with TRBD1. V shed 0 bases, J shed 6 bases, and the junction held 0 bases outside the gene matches. Germline assignment: CDR1 KGHSH and CDR2 LQKENI. The CDR3 spans 15 residues. This CDR3 is CASSPPGQGANTIYF. The CDR3 region has the DNA TGTGCCAGCTCACCACCGGGACAGGGGGCAAACACCATATATTTT.

The CDR3 bases are TGTGCCAGCAGCCTACCGGGCTCTAATCAGCCCCAGCATTTT. This sequence encodes CASSLPGSNQPQHF. The rearrangement uses TRBV7-1 and TRBJ1-5; D gene uncertain. TRBV7-1 counts as an open reading frame of uncertain function. The V end was cut by 5 bases, the J end by 4 bases, with 12 bases between. The CDR3 length is 14 residues.

Here the CDR3 reads CAWNWGITEAFF. The CDR3 coding sequence is TGTGCCTGGAACTGGGGTATCACTGAAGCTTTCTTT. The gene calls are TRBV30 and TRBJ1-1; D is undetermined. The germline gives CDR1 GTSNPN, CDR2 SVGIG (reference sequence). This CDR3 comprises 12 residues. The V gene lost 4 bases and the J gene lost 4 bases, with 10 bases spanning the gap.

The CDR3 sequence: CASTLRGRYNEQFF. The CDR3 coding sequence is TGTGCCAGCACCCTCAGGGGGCGGTACAATGAGCAGTTCTTC. The rearrangement uses TRBV12-5 and TRBJ2-1, with TRBD1 identical over 8 bases. CDR3 size: 14 residues. In germline, CDR1 is LGHNT, CDR2 FRNRAP.

For this clone: An end of the junction differs from the germline gene, which may be a read error. The V and J genes are TRBV7-8 and TRBJ1-4, with D tentatively TRBD1 (5 bases). CDR3 length: 13 amino acids. Germline V gives CDR1 SGHVS, CDR2 FQNEAQ. The CDR3: CANQRAGLEKLFF. The CDR3 coding sequence is TGTGCCAACCAGAGGGCAGGGTTGGAAAAATTGTTTTTT.

The chain uses TRBV12-2 and TRBJ2-6. TRBV12-2 is a listed pseudogene. The CDR3 has 14 residues. CDR3 region: CVSPDSSGANVLTF. In nucleotides, the CDR3 is TGTGTCAGCCCGGATAGTTCTGGGGCCAACGTCCTGACTTTC.

The chain is built from TRBV15 and TRBJ2-2, with D possibly TRBD1 on 5 matching bases. The CDR3 totals 17 residues. CDR1 and CDR2 from the germline V gene are LNHNV and YYDKDF (reference sequence). Trimming took 2 bases from V and 0 from J, leaving 13 bases between them. The DNA for the CDR3 is TGTGCCACCAGCAGACACCTGACAGAGCCGAACACCGGGGAGCTGTTTTTT. Translating gives CATSRHLTEPNTGELFF.